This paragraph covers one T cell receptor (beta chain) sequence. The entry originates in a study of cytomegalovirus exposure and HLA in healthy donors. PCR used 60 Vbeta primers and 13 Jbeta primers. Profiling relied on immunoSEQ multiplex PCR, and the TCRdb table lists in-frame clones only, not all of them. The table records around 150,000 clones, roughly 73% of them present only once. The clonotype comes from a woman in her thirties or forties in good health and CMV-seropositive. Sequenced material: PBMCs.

CDR3 coding DNA: TGTGCCAGCAGTCCAGCGGGAGTGAGGGAGACCCAGTACTTC. Protein sequence: CASSPAGVRETQYF. This sequence joins TRBV28 and TRBJ2-5, with 8 bases fitting TRBD2. CDR1 and CDR2 (germline): MDHEN, SYDVKM. Germline trimming cut 5 bases from V and 5 bases from J; bases unmatched to any gene: 7. This CDR3 comprises 14 residues.